The 30 T cell receptor beta chains in this list originate from one sample, sequenced in a study of cytomegalovirus exposure and HLA in healthy donors. It was with 60 Vbeta and 13 Jbeta primers that the PCR ran. Using immunoSEQ multiplex PCR, the repertoire was profiled, and TCRdb retains in-frame clones only, with some absent. This repertoire shows about 160,000 clones, 80% to 85% found once; its top ten account for roughly 0.99%. Sequenced input: PBMCs. The receptors stem from a girl aged 2 to 9 in good health and CMV-seropositive.

This clone was observed a few times. This chain connects TRBV5-1 to TRBJ2-5; D perhaps matches TRBD2 (5 bases). This CDR3 has 13 amino acids. V gave up 0 bases and J gave up 5 bases, with 8 bases separating them. The germline V gene has CDR1 SGHRS and CDR2 YFSETQ. This CDR3 is CASSLGIAETQYF. The CDR3 DNA sequence: TGCGCCAGCAGCTTGGGCATAGCGGAGACCCAGTACTTC.

This chain joins TRBV4-1 and TRBJ1-5; D may be TRBD1 (5 bases). V was trimmed by 1 base and J by 6 bases, leaving 10 bases between them. The CDR3 spans 14 residues. CDR1 and CDR2 (germline): MGHRA, YSYEKL. The CDR3 reads CASSQVGTSQPQHF. DNA for the CDR3: TGCGCCAGCAGCCAAGTAGGGACTTCTCAGCCCCAGCATTTT.

Comments on this clone: One end of the junction fails to match germline, which may point to a read error. J is TRBJ1-4 and V is TRBV2; D is uncertain. Per germline, CDR1 SNHLY and CDR2 FYNNEI. This CDR3 has 16 residues. The CDR3 sequence: CASSEGPGRRNEKLFF. The CDR3 nucleotides are TGTGCCAGCAGCGAAGGCCCCGGCAGGCGTAATGAAAAACTGTTTTTT. The full variable domain, rest sourced from reference TRBV2 and TRBJ1-4, is EPEVTQTPSHQVTQMGQEVILRCVPISNHLYFYWYRQILGQKVEFLVSFYNNEISEKSEIFDDQFSVERPDGSNFTLKIRSTKLEDSAMYFCASSEGPGRRNEKLFFGSGTQLSVL.

V gene TRBV28 combines with J gene TRBJ1-5; 7 bases line up with TRBD1. V shed 5 bases and J 6 bases; nucleotides not matched to a gene: 13. The CDR3 totals 16 residues. Germline-derived CDR1 and CDR2 are MDHEN and SYDVKM. CDR3 amino acids: CASSPPPGGGGQPQHF. The CDR3 DNA reads as TGTGCCAGCAGTCCTCCACCGGGAGGGGGCGGTCAGCCCCAGCATTTT.

The CDR3 DNA reads as TGCGCCAGCAGCTTGGGACAGGGGGAGTACTATGGCTACACCTTC. This codes for CASSLGQGEYYGYTF. The chain has TRBV5-1 and TRBJ1-2, with 9 bases aligning to TRBD1. The germline V gene encodes CDR1 SGHRS and CDR2 YFSETQ. Trimming at V came to 0 bases and at J to 3 bases, leaving 3 bases not matched to a gene. This CDR3 comprises 15 residues.

The chain links TRBV4-1 to TRBJ1-2; D gene uncertain. V was shortened by 1 base and J by 0 bases, with 9 bases between the two germline ends. Germline V lookup: CDR1 MGHRA, CDR2 YSYEKL. CDR3 length equals 15 residues. Here the CDR3 DNA reads TGCGCCAGCAGCCAAGGCCAGGAACCTAACTATGGCTACACCTTC. This codes for CASSQGQEPNYGYTF.

The chain carries TRBV5-1 and TRBJ2-3; 7 nucleotides match TRBD2. Germline CDR1 SGHRS, CDR2 YFSETQ. This CDR3 spans 16 amino acids. Trimming removed 5 bases from V and 1 base from J; junction bases left unmatched: 10. CDR3 DNA sequence: TGCGCCAGCAGGGCGCGCGGGGGAGGTGGCACAGATACGCAGTATTTT. Residues: CASRARGGGGTDTQYF.

The sample holds a few counts of this clone. The rearrangement links TRBV7-8 to TRBJ1-2; no clear D gene. CDR1 SGHVS and CDR2 FQNEAQ come from the germline V gene. The CDR3 is 11 residues long. V lost 3 bases to trimming and J lost 9 bases, with 8 bases between them. The CDR3 region has the DNA TGTGCCAGCAGCTTCCGGGGTAGCTACACCTTC. Amino acid sequence: CASSFRGSYTF.

CDR3 residues: CASSPSGGWTEAFF. Here the CDR3 DNA reads TGTGCCAGCAGTCCTTCGGGAGGCTGGACTGAAGCTTTCTTT. The rearrangement uses TRBV7-3 and TRBJ1-1; D is unresolved. The CDR3 consists of 14 residues. With 6 bases removed from V and 5 bases from J, the gap between germline ends came to 16 bases. The germline CDR1 and CDR2 sequences are SGHTA and FQGTGA.

The rearrangement joins TRBV28 to TRBJ1-5; 8 bases align to TRBD1. V lost 6 bases to trimming and J lost 6 bases; unmatched junction nucleotides: 7. Per germline, CDR1 MDHEN and CDR2 SYDVKM. The CDR3 runs 14 residues. Here the CDR3 reads CASRQGQERQPQHF. DNA of the CDR3: TGTGCCAGCAGACAGGGACAGGAACGTCAGCCCCAGCATTTT.

This sequence joins TRBV30 and TRBJ1-1; D uncertain. Trimming removed 2 bases at V and 7 bases at J, with 8 bases between. Germline CDR1 and CDR2: GTSNPN and SVGIG (reference sequence). The length of the CDR3 is 11 residues. The CDR3 DNA follows: TGTGCCTGGAGTTCCACCGGTGAAGCTTTCTTT. It yields the protein CAWSSTGEAFF.

The chain carries TRBV7-8 and TRBJ1-1; a possible D gene is TRBD1 (5 bases). Germline V gene sequence: CDR1 SGHVS, CDR2 FQNEAQ. The CDR3 is made up of 15 amino acids. V lost 1 base and J 7 bases, leaving 16 bases between the germline ends. The CDR3 DNA reads TGTGCCAGCAGCTTAGAGGTTGTGCGGGGGTATGAAGCTTTCTTT. This sequence encodes CASSLEVVRGYEAFF.

V usage is TRBV2 and J usage is TRBJ2-5, with TRBD2 matching 7 bases. V trimming: 4 bases; J trimming: 5 bases; junction bases outside the gene matches: 10. Germline V gene data show CDR1 as SNHLY and CDR2 as FYNNEI. This CDR3 is built from 15 residues. The CDR3 DNA sequence: TGTGCCAGCAGTGGGGGGGGAGTCAGGCGGGAGACCCAGTACTTC. It encodes CASSGGGVRRETQYF.

V and J are TRBV18 and TRBJ2-3, with a possible D match to TRBD2 (6 bases). Germline V CDR1 and CDR2: KGHSH, LQKENI. The CDR3 totals 14 residues. V was cut by 2 bases and J by 6 bases, with 12 bases left in between. This chain's CDR3 is CASSPGTGKDTQYF. In nucleotides, the CDR3 is TGTGCCAGCTCACCAGGGACTGGTAAGGATACGCAGTATTTT.

The chain uses TRBV7-6 and TRBJ1-4; unclear D gene. Trimming left V 1 base short and J 5 bases short, with 11 bases between. The CDR3 is 15 amino acids. Germline values: CDR1 SGHVS, CDR2 FNYEAQ. CDR3 sequence (DNA): TGTGCCAGCAGCTTAGTGACGGGGAAGAATGAAAAACTGTTTTTT. It is translated as CASSLVTGKNEKLFF.

The chain carries TRBV28 and TRBJ1-4; TRBD1 matches 8 bases. The CDR3 spans 16 residues. Trimming took 5 bases from V and 4 from J; bases not matched to a gene: 9. The V gene's germline CDR1 is MDHEN and CDR2 SYDVKM. The CDR3 DNA reads TGTGCCAGCAGTGCCCAGGGGGCGCGGGGTAATGAAAAACTGTTTTTT. It encodes CASSAQGARGNEKLFF.

The gene calls are TRBV5-4 and TRBJ2-1, with 7 bases identical to TRBD1. Trimming took 4 bases from V and 8 from J; bases not matched to a gene: 3. CDR3 length: 12 amino acids. The germline CDR1 and CDR2 sequences are SGHNT and YYREEE (reference sequence). The CDR3 sequence is CASSLDRDEQFF. As DNA, the CDR3 is TGTGCCAGCAGCCTCGACAGGGATGAGCAGTTCTTC. The full variable domain, with the rest looked up from reference TRBV5-4 and TRBJ2-1, is ETGVTQSPTHLIKTRGQQVTLRCSSQSGHNTVSWYQQALGQGPQFIFQYYREEENGRGNFPPRFSGLQFPNYSSELNVNALELDDSALYLCASSLDRDEQFFGPGTRLTVL.

The J gene is TRBJ2-1, the V gene TRBV7-3; TRBD2 matches at 7 bases. Looked up from germline, CDR1 is SGHTA and CDR2 is FQGTGA. Trimming took 3 bases from V and 9 from J; bases not matched to a gene: 8. The CDR3 contains 14 residues. CDR3 region: CASSFRLARGEQFF. The CDR3 DNA reads TGTGCCAGCAGCTTCCGACTAGCTCGGGGTGAGCAGTTCTTC.

V gene TRBV1 combines with J gene TRBJ2-2; the DNA was not used to check the table's D call, TRBD2. TRBV1 constitutes a pseudogene. The CDR3 has 18 residues. CDR3 sequence: CTIPGLAGDGHRTGELFF. The CDR3 DNA sequence: TGCACTATCCCGGGACTAGCGGGAGATGGACATAGGACCGGGGAGCTGTTTTTT.

The chain carries TRBV7-2 and TRBJ2-7, with TRBD1 matching over 7 bases. V was pared by 1 base and J by 2 bases, with 2 bases of the junction left unmatched. The V gene's germline CDR1 is SGHTA and CDR2 FQGNSA. This CDR3 comprises 14 residues. CDR3 in DNA: TGTGCCAGCAGCTTAGACAGGGGAACCTACGAGCAGTACTTC. It is translated as CASSLDRGTYEQYF.

The rearrangement uses TRBV11-2 and TRBJ1-1, with D possibly matching TRBD1 (5 bases). Germline V gene lookup returns CDR1 SGHAT and CDR2 FQNNGV. CDR3 length: 16 residues. Trimming removed 5 bases from V and 0 bases from J, with 16 bases in between. The CDR3 nucleotides read TGTGCCAGCAGCGACGCGCCGACAGCCTTGAACACTGAAGCTTTCTTT. Translated: CASSDAPTALNTEAFF.

This chain joins TRBV7-3 and TRBJ1-5, with 9 bases aligning to TRBD1. CDR3 length: 14 residues. With V trimmed by 5 bases and J by 9 bases, 8 bases remained unmatched. The V gene's germline CDR1 is SGHTA and CDR2 FQGTGA. The CDR3 DNA is TGTGCCAGCAGCCCAGGGACAGGGAGGAGGCCCCAGCATTTT. This sequence encodes CASSPGTGRRPQHF.

This chain joins TRBV5-4 and TRBJ1-3, with TRBD1 matching over 7 bases. CDR1 and CDR2 (germline): SGHNT, YYREEE (reference sequence). V trimming: 2 bases; J trimming: 8 bases; junction bases outside the gene matches: 4. The CDR3 has 13 residues. CDR3 residues: CASSFTGADTIYF. The CDR3 DNA sequence: TGTGCCAGCAGCTTTACAGGGGCGGACACCATATATTTT.

This chain joins TRBV6-6 and TRBJ1-1; D is ambiguous. This CDR3 region has 14 residues. Germline V gene lookup returns CDR1 MNHNY and CDR2 SVGAGI (reference sequence). The germline V and J ends were trimmed by 2 bases and 0 bases, with 7 bases remaining between them. In DNA form, the CDR3 reads TGTGCCAGCAGTTACCCAGAAGTGAACACTGAAGCTTTCTTT. This sequence encodes CASSYPEVNTEAFF.

The chain joins TRBV6-1 to TRBJ2-7; D is perhaps TRBD1 (6 bases). The CDR3 runs 14 residues. Germline-derived CDR1 and CDR2 are MNHNS and SASEGT. Deletions cut 10 bases from V and 0 bases from J, with 16 bases between. The CDR3 coding sequence is TGTGCCACCCACAGGGCTCCTAGCTCCTACGAGCAGTACTTC. Amino acid sequence: CATHRAPSSYEQYF.

V is TRBV18 and J is TRBJ1-1; 11 nucleotides line up with TRBD1. The CDR3 extends over 15 amino acids. V was pared by 2 bases and J by 10 bases, with 9 bases of the junction left unmatched. Germline V gene lookup returns CDR1 KGHSH and CDR2 LQKENI. CDR3 loop: CASSPTKTGTGGAFF. CDR3 nucleotides: TGTGCCAGCTCACCAACTAAGACCGGGACAGGGGGAGCTTTCTTT. The full variable domain, with the rest looked up from reference TRBV18 and TRBJ1-1, is NAGVMQNPRHLVRRRGQEARLRCSPMKGHSHVYWYRQLPEEGLKFMVYLQKENIIDESGMPKERFSAEFPKEGPSILRIQQVVRGDSAAYFCASSPTKTGTGGAFFGQGTRLTVV.

J is TRBJ2-4 and V is TRBV9, with TRBD1 identical over 8 bases. In germline, CDR1 is SGDLS, CDR2 YYNGEE. V lost 3 bases and J lost 0; bases outside the gene matches: 5. This CDR3 is 16 amino acids long. In DNA, the CDR3 is TGTGCCAGCAGCGAAGACAGGGGATTAGCCAAAAACATTCAGTACTTC. The encoded protein is CASSEDRGLAKNIQYF.

The CDR3 DNA reads as TGTGCTAGTGGTTTAGATTGTGCGGCGGTCTCCTACAATGAGCAGTTCTTC. Its protein product is CASGLDCAAVSYNEQFF. The chain employs TRBV12-5 and TRBJ2-1; D ambiguous. This CDR3 has 17 residues. The V gene lost 3 bases and the J gene lost 0 bases, with 15 bases spanning the gap. Germline CDR1 LGHNT, CDR2 FRNRAP. The complete variable domain, with remaining parts taken from reference TRBV12-5 and TRBJ2-1, reads DARVTQTPRHKVTEMGQEVTMRCQPILGHNTVFWYRQTMMQGLELLAYFRNRAPLDDSGMPKDRFSAEMPDATLATLKIQPSEPRDSAVYFCASGLDCAAVSYNEQFFGPGTRLTVL.

The V gene is TRBV19, the J gene TRBJ1-5; D may be TRBD1 (6 bases). Per the germline V gene, CDR1 is LNHDA and CDR2 is SQIVND (reference sequence). V was pared by 8 bases and J by 0 bases, with 17 bases between. The CDR3 loop spans 16 amino acids. This chain's CDR3 is CASRNPGHHSNQPQHF. The DNA of the CDR3 is TGTGCCAGTCGGAATCCGGGACACCATAGCAATCAGCCCCAGCATTTT.

The chain couples TRBV18 to TRBJ1-4; D ambiguous. Germline CDR1 and CDR2: KGHSH and LQKENI. CDR3 size: 16 residues. Trimming pared 1 base from V and 5 bases from J, leaving 14 bases between. The CDR3 DNA is TGTGCCAGCTCACCACTTAGTGGGCGGGTAAATGAAAAACTGTTTTTT. This translates into CASSPLSGRVNEKLFF.